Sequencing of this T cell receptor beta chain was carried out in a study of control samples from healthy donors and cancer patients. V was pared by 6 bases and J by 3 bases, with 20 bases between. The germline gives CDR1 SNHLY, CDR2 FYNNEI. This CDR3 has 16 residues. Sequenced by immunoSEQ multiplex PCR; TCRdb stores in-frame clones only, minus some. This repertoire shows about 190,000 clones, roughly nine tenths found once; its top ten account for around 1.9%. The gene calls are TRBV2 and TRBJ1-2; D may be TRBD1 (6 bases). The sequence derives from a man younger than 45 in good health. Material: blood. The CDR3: CASRPPLLGGDYGYTF. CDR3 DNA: TGTGCCAGCAGGCCTCCTCTTCTGGGGGGCGACTATGGCTACACCTTC.